One and the same sample provided the 27 T cell receptor beta chains below, sequenced in a study of blood T cell repertoires in COVID-19. Assay used: immunoSEQ multiplex PCR; TCRdb lists only in-frame clones, some missing. The sample carries fewer than 300,000 clones, 75% to 95% recorded once. Sequenced: peripheral blood. The receptors come from a person between 18 and 30 years old with COVID-19, enrolled during active disease.

The chain uses TRBV4-1 and TRBJ2-7; 7 bases agree with TRBD2. V lost 2 bases and J lost 0; bases outside the gene matches: 4. Germline V lookup: CDR1 MGHRA, CDR2 YSYEKL. CDR3 length: 15 amino acids. CDR3 amino acids: CASSQLADDSYEQYF. Written as DNA, the CDR3 is TGCGCCAGCAGCCAACTAGCGGATGACTCCTACGAGCAGTACTTC.

This chain uses TRBV11-3 with TRBJ2-3, with 8 nucleotides matching TRBD2. The CDR3 extends over 16 amino acids. CDR1 and CDR2 from the germline V gene are SGHNT and YENEEA. The trim removed 1 base at V and 4 bases at J, leaving 7 bases unmatched. CDR3 DNA: TGTGCCAGCAGCTTAGGGGCGGCGGGAGGACCAGATACGCAGTATTTT. Protein product: CASSLGAAGGPDTQYF.

The chain is built from TRBV28 and TRBJ1-5; a possible D gene is TRBD1 (5 bases). The CDR3 runs to 12 residues. Between the trimmed V and J ends, which lost 6 bases and 4 bases, there was a span of 7 bases. Germline CDR1 MDHEN, CDR2 SYDVKM. The CDR3 region is CASRYRNQPQHF. CDR3 coding DNA: TGTGCCAGCAGATACAGGAATCAGCCCCAGCATTTT.

This chain uses TRBV3-1 (or the pseudogene TRBV3-2) with TRBJ1-1, with D uncertain. V lost 1 base and J lost 6, with 12 bases in between. CDR1 and CDR2 from the germline V gene are LGHDT and YNNKEL (reference sequence). CDR3 length: 14 amino acids. DNA for the CDR3: TGTGCCAGCAGCCAAGCAGTTTTCCTGGCTGAAGCTTTCTTT. This sequence encodes CASSQAVFLAEAFF.

This clone showed up just once. J is TRBJ1-2 and V is TRBV28; D may be TRBD1 (6 bases). V lost 6 bases and J 8 bases, leaving 16 bases between the germline ends. CDR3 size: 13 residues. Per germline, CDR1 MDHEN and CDR2 SYDVKM. CDR3 residues: CASSFNRVRGYTF. Written as DNA, the CDR3 is TGTGCCAGCAGCTTCAACAGGGTCCGAGGCTACACCTTC.

The chain carries TRBV9 and TRBJ2-7, with TRBD1 identical over 9 bases. J lost 3 bases, V lost 4 bases, and 8 bases had no gene match. Germline-derived CDR1 and CDR2 are SGDLS and YYNGEE. The CDR3 spans 15 residues. CDR3 protein: CASSTGGQGSYEQYF. CDR3 sequence (DNA): TGTGCCAGCAGCACGGGCGGACAGGGGAGCTACGAGCAGTACTTC.

The genes are TRBV15 and TRBJ1-2; 7 bases align to TRBD1. V gave up 5 bases and J gave up 6 bases; unmatched junction bases: 12. The CDR3 spans 15 residues. Looked up from germline, CDR1 is LNHNV and CDR2 is YYDKDF (reference sequence). Here the CDR3 reads CATSPRQGWVDGYTF. The DNA of the CDR3 is TGTGCCACCAGCCCCCGACAGGGTTGGGTCGATGGCTACACCTTC.

Of note for this clone: Germline and junction disagree at one end, which may indicate a read error. The genes are TRBV7-7 and TRBJ2-5; 12 positions match TRBD1. CDR3 length: 17 residues. The germline CDR1 and CDR2 sequences are SSHAT and FNYEAQ (reference sequence). CDR3 region: CASSPLPGQGADETQYF. The CDR3, as DNA: TGTGCTAGCAGCCCCCTCCCGGGACAGGGGGCGGATGAGACCCAGTACTTC.

This clone was seen only a few times. The chain combines TRBV18 with TRBJ2-4, with 8 nucleotides matching TRBD1. Losses at the gene ends were 1 base for V and 0 bases for J; bases not matched to a gene: 5. Germline V gives CDR1 KGHSH, CDR2 LQKENI. The CDR3 runs 17 residues. CDR3 residues: CASSPLSGGPAKNIQYF. Written as DNA, the CDR3 is TGTGCCAGCTCACCACTATCAGGGGGCCCAGCCAAAAACATTCAGTACTTC. The variable domain in full, completed from reference TRBV18 and TRBJ2-4, reads NAGVMQNPRHLVRRRGQEARLRCSPMKGHSHVYWYRQLPEEGLKFMVYLQKENIIDESGMPKERFSAEFPKEGPSILRIQQVVRGDSAAYFCASSPLSGGPAKNIQYFGAGTRLSVL.

This clone appeared once. The CDR3 loop reads CASTYNSPLHF. The DNA for the CDR3 is TGTGCCAGCACTTATAATTCACCCCTCCACTTT. The genes are TRBV2 and TRBJ1-6; D is unclear. The germline V and J ends were trimmed by 7 bases and 4 bases, with 2 bases remaining between them. This CDR3 region has 11 residues. Germline lookup yields CDR1 SNHLY and CDR2 FYNNEI.

This rearrangement joins TRBV10-3 to TRBJ1-3, with D uncertain. Trimming left V 7 bases short and J 2 bases short, with 24 bases between. CDR3 size: 18 residues. The germline V gene encodes CDR1 ENHRY and CDR2 SYGVKD. The CDR3: CAITEATVRGAPGNTIYF. For the CDR3, the DNA is TGTGCCATCACTGAAGCGACCGTTCGGGGAGCCCCTGGAAACACCATATATTTT.

In its sample, this clone was seen a few times. The chain carries TRBV29-1 and TRBJ2-1; weak D call: TRBD1 (7 bases). Germline V lookup: CDR1 SQVTM, CDR2 ANQGSEA. V was trimmed by 6 bases and J by 3 bases, leaving 21 bases between them. The CDR3 runs 16 residues. CDR3: CSVAVPSQGGYNEQFF. CDR3 sequence (DNA): TGCAGCGTGGCGGTGCCCTCGCAGGGGGGCTACAATGAGCAGTTCTTC.

V usage is TRBV6-6 and J usage is TRBJ2-7, with 7 bases fitting TRBD1. This CDR3 spans 13 amino acids. The V gene end was trimmed by 8 bases and the J gene end by 1 base; junction bases not matched to a gene: 5. CDR1 is MNHNY, CDR2 SVGAGI, per germline (reference sequence). The DNA of the CDR3 is TGTGCCAGCCGGACAGGTATTTCCTACGAGCAGTACTTC. This codes for CASRTGISYEQYF.

V gene TRBV7-2 combines with J gene TRBJ2-3; 7 bases are shared with TRBD2. This CDR3 comprises 15 residues. The V segment lost 0 bases and the J segment 3 bases; nucleotides outside the gene matches: 3. CDR1 SGHTA and CDR2 FQGNSA come from the germline V gene. The CDR3, as DNA: TGTGCCAGCAGCTTAGCGCGACTAGCAACAGATACGCAGTATTTT. The encoded protein is CASSLARLATDTQYF.

The chain combines TRBV2 with TRBJ1-1, with 7 positions matching TRBD1. The germline V gene has CDR1 SNHLY and CDR2 FYNNEI. Trimming cost V 7 bases and J 1 base; bases outside gene matches: 9. The CDR3 is 15 amino acids. Here the CDR3 reads CASKVQGVGNTEAFF. The CDR3, as DNA: TGTGCCAGCAAGGTGCAGGGGGTAGGGAACACTGAAGCTTTCTTT. Combining the CDR3 with reference TRBV2 and TRBJ1-1 gives the whole variable domain EPEVTQTPSHQVTQMGQEVILRCVPISNHLYFYWYRQILGQKVEFLVSFYNNEISEKSEIFDDQFSVERPDGSNFTLKIRSTKLEDSAMYFCASKVQGVGNTEAFFGQGTRLTVV.

The chain has TRBV19 and TRBJ1-2; possibly TRBD1 for D (5 bases). Germline CDR1 is LNHDA and CDR2 is SQIVND (reference sequence). V lost 5 bases and J 4 bases, leaving 11 bases between the germline ends. CDR3 length: 13 residues. The CDR3 here is CASSQGLGYGYTF. For the CDR3, the DNA is TGTGCCAGTAGTCAGGGTTTGGGCTATGGCTACACCTTC.

The chain employs TRBV29-1 and TRBJ2-1, with D uncertain. Trimming removed 7 bases at V and 7 bases at J, with 8 bases between. This CDR3 has 10 residues. Germline CDR1 reads SQVTM; CDR2 reads ANQGSEA. Written as DNA, the CDR3 is TGCAGCGCTATGTATAATGAGCAGTTCTTC. Translated: CSAMYNEQFF.

This CDR3 is CASSLITSEDEQFF. The CDR3 DNA follows: TGTGCCAGCAGCTTAATAACTTCTGAGGATGAGCAGTTCTTC. The chain joins TRBV11-2 to TRBJ2-1, with unresolved D. In germline, CDR1 is SGHAT, CDR2 FQNNGV. V was clipped by 2 bases and J by 8 bases, with 13 bases between them. This CDR3 comprises 14 residues. Based on the CDR3 plus reference TRBV11-2 and TRBJ2-1, the full variable domain is EAGVAQSPRYKIIEKRQSVAFWCNPISGHATLYWYQQILGQGPKLLIQFQNNGVVDDSQLPKDRFSAERLKGVDSTLKIQPAKLEDSAVYLCASSLITSEDEQFFGPGTRLTVL.

This chain connects TRBV4-3 to TRBJ2-7; 8 nucleotides match TRBD2. Germline CDR1 and CDR2: LGHNA and YSLEER. This CDR3 is built from 14 residues. J lost 5 bases, V lost 1 base, and 4 bases had no gene match. The CDR3 loop is CASSQGAGGHEQYF. For the CDR3, the DNA is TGCGCCAGCAGCCAAGGGGCGGGGGGCCACGAGCAGTACTTC.

The V and J genes are TRBV3-1 (or the pseudogene TRBV3-2) and TRBJ2-4; D is possibly TRBD2 (5 bases). Germline V gene lookup returns CDR1 LGHDT and CDR2 YNNKEL (reference sequence). V was cut by 1 base and J by 3 bases, with 10 bases left in between. The length of the CDR3 is 15 residues. CDR3 sequence (DNA): TGTGCCAGCAGCCAAGTCGGGAATGGCAAAAACATTCAGTACTTC. It codes for CASSQVGNGKNIQYF.

The V call is TRBV24-1, the J call TRBJ1-5, with a tentative D call TRBD1 (5 bases). The germline gives CDR1 KGHDR, CDR2 SFDVKD. The V end lost 4 bases, the J end lost 0 bases, and 12 bases lay between the germline ends. This CDR3 contains 16 residues. The CDR3 protein is CATSDPNDSSNQPQHF. CDR3 nucleotide sequence: TGTGCCACCAGTGACCCTAACGACAGTAGCAATCAGCCCCAGCATTTT.

The V gene is TRBV19, the J gene TRBJ1-2, with D tentatively TRBD1 (5 bases). This CDR3 region has 13 residues. Looked up from germline, CDR1 is LNHDA and CDR2 is SQIVND (reference sequence). V lost 6 bases and J 4 bases, leaving 12 bases between the germline ends. CDR3: CASSPGRAYGYTF. CDR3 nucleotides: TGTGCCAGTAGCCCCGGCAGGGCCTATGGCTACACCTTC.

The chain is built from TRBV5-5 and TRBJ1-6; D is undetermined. The CDR3 consists of 14 residues. V lost 2 bases to trimming and J lost 5 bases, with 8 bases between them. The V gene's germline CDR1 is SGHKS and CDR2 YYEKEE (reference sequence). CDR3 protein: CASSLDTDNSPLHF. CDR3 bases: TGTGCCAGCAGCTTAGATACAGATAATTCACCCCTCCACTTT.

The J gene is TRBJ2-7, the V gene TRBV30; possible D gene TRBD2, 6 bases. The V end lost 3 bases, the J end lost 3 bases, and 12 bases lay between the germline ends. The germline V gene encodes CDR1 GTSNPN and CDR2 SVGIG (reference sequence). The CDR3 is 13 residues long. As DNA, the CDR3 is TGTGCCTGGAGCCACCGGGACTTCTACGAGCAGTACTTC. Translation gives CAWSHRDFYEQYF.

The chain joins TRBV28 to TRBJ1-5, with 7 bases identical to TRBD1. The CDR3 spans 15 residues. Trimming removed 6 bases from V and 5 bases from J; junction bases left unmatched: 10. Germline V CDR1 and CDR2: MDHEN, SYDVKM. CDR3 sequence: CASRAGGSDYQPQHF. The CDR3 region has the DNA TGTGCCAGCAGGGCAGGGGGGAGTGATTATCAGCCCCAGCATTTT.

J is TRBJ2-2 and V is TRBV7-6, with 12 bases matching TRBD2. Germline trimming cut 5 bases from V and 0 bases from J; bases unmatched to any gene: 4. The germline gives CDR1 SGHVS, CDR2 FNYEAQ. This CDR3 is built from 17 residues. CDR3 loop: CASSKGLAGTNTGELFF. The CDR3 DNA is TGTGCCAGCAGCAAGGGACTAGCGGGCACGAACACCGGGGAGCTGTTTTTT.

The chain couples TRBV5-4 to TRBJ1-2; 11 bases line up with TRBD1. There are 15 residues in the CDR3. The trim removed 4 bases at V and 1 base at J, leaving 3 bases unmatched. Germline V gene lookup returns CDR1 SGHNT and CDR2 YYREEE (reference sequence). The CDR3 sequence is CASSAGTGGNYGYTF. CDR3 nucleotide sequence: TGTGCCAGCAGCGCTGGGACAGGGGGTAACTATGGCTACACCTTC.